This TCR beta chain is from a study of shared clonotypes between healthy human individuals. For the study at large: Each donor contributed plates that comprised three CD4 naive, three CD4 memory, two CD8 naive and one CD8 memory.

Overall study results and limits: Some naive CD4 clonotypes, roughly 4.5%, turned up in common across several donors. Sequencing depth was expected to influence donor clonotype sharing.

CD45RA-negative memory and CD45RA+ naive subsets were split from the CD4+ cells. Method: immunoSEQ multiplex PCR; TCRdb's copy keeps in-frame clones and lacks some. Found here are 2 million to 2.5 million clones, approximately 94% of them singletons; the top ten hold roughly 0.13%. V lost 7 bases to trimming and J lost 1 base, with 14 bases between them. The germline gives CDR1 WSHSY, CDR2 SAAADI. This CDR3 spans 14 amino acids. A note on this clone: Its antigen is undetermined.

The origin of this receptor is a man in his late teens or twenties in good health. The V and J genes are TRBV10-2 and TRBJ2-7; D might be TRBD2 (6 bases). The sample comprised naive CD4+ T cells sorted from blood. Regarding subset: CD45RA+ positively selected. In nucleotides, the CDR3 is TGCGCCAGCACCCAAAGGCGGGATTCCTACGAGCAGTACTTC. Amino acids: CASTQRRDSYEQYF.